Reported below is one T cell receptor (beta chain). Its antigen is currently not known. Nothing much larger sits one base from this clone, and base qualities are not available. The data derive from a study of blood T cells in healthy people across ages (dated by TCRdb to the mid-2010s). A note on the overall study: In model experiments, roughly one uniquely barcoded TCR beta cDNA molecule per two T cells was captured by template switching. The study analyzed two additional independent replicas of 1 million unique cDNA reads from the same blood draw for two donors, one aged 18 to 29 and one aged 80 or older. Donors were grouped into four age groups: young (average approximately 15 years), middle-aged (approximately 41), aged (roughly 67) and long-lived (roughly 80). To track age-related changes in TCR beta repertoire diversity, the study relied on deep sequencing normalized with unique cDNA molecular identifiers. To avoid experimental bias, donors of different ages were distributed randomly across sequencing lanes.

Donors were approximately 42 systemically healthy Caucasian individuals from Russia aged 6 to 90 years. Each donor gave about 9.7 milliliters of peripheral blood, drawn into EDTA-treated Vacutainer tubes. PBMCs were isolated by Ficoll-Paque density-gradient centrifugation, with at least 7 million obtained per sample. Trizol reagent was used to extract total RNA from the PBMCs, yielding at least 6 micrograms per sample. For every donor, flow cytometry on a PBMC aliquot measured the percentage of naive CD45RAhigh/CD27high T cells. Receptors were amplified or captured by 5' RACE. TCRdb shows the sequencer as Illumina HiSeq 2500. A second about 7 to 12 cycle PCR used a sample-barcoded 5' primer and a J-beta primer mix. Each TCR beta cDNA molecule received a unique molecular identifier from a template-switch 5' adaptor carrying 12 random nucleotides. Each sample yielded at least 2.5 million CDR3-containing paired-end reads. First-strand cDNA synthesis was performed from all RNA using the Mint cDNA synthesis kit, with priming by a TRBC-specific oligonucleotide. Following uracil-DNA glycosylase treatment, all cDNA underwent a first 18-cycle PCR with the universal primers M1SS and BC2_uni_R. In the original analysis: Normalization of each sample was performed by random selection of 1 million high-quality reads, each carrying a distinct molecular identifier. Instead of being binned into consensus sequences, reads with shared molecular identifiers were discarded. MiTCR, with a Q25 quality threshold and the strictest error-elimination algorithm, was used for CDR3 identification, clonotype clustering and error correction. A nonparametric unseen species model using Euler transformation provided a lower-bound estimate of total TCR beta diversity. The public reads were reprocessed in TCRdb via fastp at Q25 and MiXCR, keeping in-frame beta chains. Rows are combined by CDR3 protein, so each entry shows the most common genes and DNA. None of the V and J calls come from the authors' own analysis; TCRdb made them. A total of nearly 800,000 distinct CDR3 sequences appear in this sample, roughly three fifths of them only once. Under 30% of the sample rests with the top ten.

Unmatched junction bases come to 4, with V trimmed by 2 bases and J by 8 bases. The CDR3, from cysteine to phenylalanine, totals 13 residues. The kept DNA is CDR3 alone, 39 bases in frame from the first base. Via the germline V gene, CDR1 is MNHNS and CDR2 SASEGT. What the study reported, not specific to this receptor: Since profiling was done on bulk unsorted PBMCs, naive and antigen-experienced compartments could not be conclusively compared. There was a strong correlation between observed TCR beta diversity and the percentage of naive T cells measured by flow cytometry. Because donor CMV infection status was unknown, age-related changes in expanded clonotypes were potentially confounded. Compared with the aged group, the long-lived group had more naive CD4+ T cells, fewer expanded clones and increased TCR diversity, a pattern suggesting age selection. Observed TCR beta diversity per million T cells fell roughly linearly with age, and a significant reduction was already apparent by age roughly 40. Total diversity estimates from one million sequenced T cells were considered lower bounds and underestimates.

The chain joins TRBV6-1 to TRBJ1-1, with 8 middle bases fitting TRBD1. Sample: blood. This TCR was sampled from a man aged 35 to 55 in good health. The nucleotide sequence is TGTGCCAGCAGTGAATTCCGGGACAGGGAAGCTTTCTTT. It encodes CASSEFRDREAFF.